This paragraph reports one TCR beta chain. This clonotype has at least ten counts. Its antigen is currently not known. Base qualities were left out, and no much larger clone turns up one base away. The data belong to a study of T cell repertoires in cytomegalovirus infection (dated by TCRdb to the late 2010s). Broadly, across the study: Because public TCR beta signatures pointed to carriage of CMV infection together with the matching HLA type, the HLA type of each donor mattered for the analysis. Broad study findings and their caveats: In both this cohort and an independent roughly 350-donor cohort, the cumulative frequency of public TCR beta family members distinguished carriers of CMV infection plus the relevant HLA type. In the ex vivo response, HLA-C-restricted CMV-specific TCR beta clonotypes were dominant, and in two of eight donors the single most frequent clonotype came from this HLA-C-restricted group.

TCRdb records Illumina HiSeq 1500 as the sequencer. The raw public reads went through TCRdb reprocessing: fastp at Q25, MiXCR clone calling, in-frame beta chains kept. One record per CDR3 amino acid sequence lists the most common genes and DNA. The sample data list about 250,000 distinct CDR3 sequences, and about 18% of these were observed just once. The ten largest clones represent roughly 45% of the sample. A distance of 26 bases separates the germline ends of V and J, which lose 4 bases and 7 bases respectively. CDR1 DFQATT and CDR2 SNEGSKA are derived from the germline V gene (reference sequence). The CDR3 holds 17 amino acids from the cysteine to the phenylalanine. The DNA shown is the 51-base CDR3, in frame from base 1.

The sequencing input was CD8+ T cells from PBMCs. This chain is built from TRBV20-1 and TRBJ1-5, with a weak D call of TRBD1 (5 bases match). The clonotype comes from a human donor in good health (CMV status not recorded). Some clones in this sample may be carry-over from other donors' samples. The CDR3 protein is CSATRQPVDPSGQPQHF. The DNA reads as follows: TGCAGTGCTACCCGACAGCCCGTCGACCCGTCCGGGCAGCCCCAGCATTTT.